Below, 7 T cell receptor beta chains from the same sample are listed, as sequenced in a study of cytomegalovirus exposure and HLA in healthy donors (dated by TCRdb to about 2017). The library was generated by the immunoSEQ multiplex PCR assay. For the multiplex PCR, a mixture combining 60 forward primers for TCR Vbeta segments and 13 reverse primers for TCR Jbeta segments was used. The clones in this table, taken by TCRdb from immuneACCESS, are in-frame only. Not every clone is retained; where verified, under half of the shortfall comes from an unresolved V gene, and the cause of the rest is unknown. The sample has some 140,000 clones on record, about four fifths of them singletons. The ten largest clones represent about 3.4% of the sample. The specimen sequenced was PBMCs. The source is a female donor in good health and CMV-seronegative.

This chain joins TRBV9 and TRBJ2-1; a weak D match, TRBD2 (5 bases). CDR1 and CDR2 from the germline V gene are SGDLS and YYNGEE. Trimming shortened V by 0 bases and J by 0 bases, and 7 bases separated the two germline ends. This CDR3 has 15 residues. The CDR3 sequence: CASSVGRASYNEQFF. The CDR3 DNA follows: TGTGCCAGCAGCGTAGGGCGGGCCTCCTACAATGAGCAGTTCTTC.

The J gene is TRBJ2-2, the V gene TRBV7-9, with TRBD2 matching 8 bases. There are 17 residues in the CDR3. Germline V gene sequence: CDR1 SEHNR, CDR2 FQNEAQ (reference sequence). The junction had 8 bases not matched to a gene; V was cut back by 4 bases and J by 1 base. CDR3 protein: CASSSGGLAGNTGELFF. Written as DNA, the CDR3 is TGTGCCAGCAGCTCTGGCGGGCTAGCGGGGAACACCGGGGAGCTGTTTTTT.

This chain connects TRBV4-1 to TRBJ2-5, with 7 bases matching TRBD1. Germline lookup yields CDR1 MGHRA and CDR2 YSYEKL. The length of the CDR3 is 16 residues. The V segment lost 4 bases and the J segment 2 bases; nucleotides outside the gene matches: 10. The CDR3 here is CASSLSPGQLQETQYF. CDR3 DNA sequence: TGCGCCAGCAGCCTAAGCCCGGGACAGCTTCAAGAGACCCAGTACTTC.

This clone was seen ten or more times. The chain couples TRBV5-1 to TRBJ2-5, with D maybe TRBD2 (5 bases). CDR1 and CDR2 (germline): SGHRS, YFSETQ. The CDR3 runs to 13 residues. V lost 0 bases, J lost 5 bases, and 8 bases lay in between. As DNA, the CDR3 is TGCGCCAGCAGCTTGGGAGGGCGGGAGACCCAGTACTTC. Amino acids: CASSLGGRETQYF.

The V gene is TRBV28, the J gene TRBJ1-1; the D gene is possibly TRBD1 (6 bases). Germline CDR1 is MDHEN and CDR2 is SYDVKM. The V and J ends lost 3 bases and 8 bases respectively, with 25 bases between them. CDR3 size: 17 residues. CDR3 loop: CASSFRGGGVGRGEAFF. The CDR3, as DNA: TGTGCCAGCAGTTTTAGAGGGGGAGGGGTGGGTAGGGGCGAAGCTTTCTTT.

V usage is TRBV5-5 and J usage is TRBJ1-2; 7 positions agree with TRBD1. CDR3 length equals 13 residues. The junction had 2 bases not matched to a gene; V was cut back by 0 bases and J by 6 bases. CDR1 and CDR2 from the germline V gene are SGHKS and YYEKEE (reference sequence). In nucleotides, the CDR3 is TGTGCCAGCAGCTTGGGACAGGGTCATGGCTACACCTTC. Amino acid sequence: CASSLGQGHGYTF. Full variable domain (remainder filled in from reference TRBV5-5 and TRBJ1-2): DAGVTQSPTHLIKTRGQQVTLRCSPISGHKSVSWYQQVLGQGPQFIFQYYEKEERGRGNFPDRFSARQFPNYSSELNVNALLLGDSALYLCASSLGQGHGYTFGSGTRLTVV.

J is TRBJ2-1 and V is TRBV9; D unresolved. Trimming pared 4 bases from V and 9 bases from J, leaving 8 bases between. The CDR3 loop spans 11 amino acids. Germline CDR1 reads SGDLS; CDR2 reads YYNGEE. The CDR3 DNA reads TGTGCCAGCAGCCTTAGTGGTGAGCAGTTCTTC. This gives the protein CASSLSGEQFF.